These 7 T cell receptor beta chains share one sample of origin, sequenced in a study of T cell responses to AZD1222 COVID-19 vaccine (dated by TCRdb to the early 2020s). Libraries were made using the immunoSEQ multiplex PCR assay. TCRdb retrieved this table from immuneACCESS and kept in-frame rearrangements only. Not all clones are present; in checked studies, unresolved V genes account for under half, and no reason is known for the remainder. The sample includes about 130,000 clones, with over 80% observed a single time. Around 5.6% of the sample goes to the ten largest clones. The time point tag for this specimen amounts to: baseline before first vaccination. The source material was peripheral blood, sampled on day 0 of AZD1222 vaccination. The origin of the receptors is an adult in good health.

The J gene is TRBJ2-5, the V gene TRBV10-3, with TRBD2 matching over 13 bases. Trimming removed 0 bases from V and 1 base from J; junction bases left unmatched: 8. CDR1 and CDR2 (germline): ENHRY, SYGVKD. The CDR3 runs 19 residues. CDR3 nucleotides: TGTGCCATCAGTGAGTCGTTCACTAGCGGGAGGGGGGGCCAAGAGACCCAGTACTTC. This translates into CAISESFTSGRGGQETQYF.

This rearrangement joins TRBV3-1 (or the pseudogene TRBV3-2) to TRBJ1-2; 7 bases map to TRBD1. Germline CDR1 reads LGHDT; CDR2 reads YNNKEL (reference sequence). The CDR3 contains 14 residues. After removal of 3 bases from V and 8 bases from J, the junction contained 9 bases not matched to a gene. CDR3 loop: CASSHKVTGEGYTF. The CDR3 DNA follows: TGTGCCAGCAGCCACAAGGTAACAGGGGAAGGCTACACCTTC.

Here the CDR3 DNA reads TGTGCCAGCAGCTTAGATCGTTACAGGGGGGATAATGAAAAACTGTTTTTT. Amino acids: CASSLDRYRGDNEKLFF. The rearrangement links TRBV11-2 to TRBJ1-4; 8 bases fit TRBD1. The germline V gene has CDR1 SGHAT and CDR2 FQNNGV. The V segment lost 0 bases and the J segment 4 bases; nucleotides outside the gene matches: 7. The CDR3 runs 17 residues.

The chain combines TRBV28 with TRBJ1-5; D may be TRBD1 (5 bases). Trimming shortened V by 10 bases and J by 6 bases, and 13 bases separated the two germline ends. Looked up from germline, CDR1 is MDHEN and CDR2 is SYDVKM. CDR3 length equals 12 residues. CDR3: CAIALGTQPQHF. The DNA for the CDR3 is TGTGCCATCGCCCTGGGGACTCAGCCCCAGCATTTT. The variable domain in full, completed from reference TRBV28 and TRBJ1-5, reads DVKVTQSSRYLVKRTGEKVFLECVQDMDHENMFWYRQDPGLGLRLIYFSYDVKMKEKGDIPEGYSVSREKKERFSLILESASTNQTSMYLCAIALGTQPQHFGDGTRLSIL.

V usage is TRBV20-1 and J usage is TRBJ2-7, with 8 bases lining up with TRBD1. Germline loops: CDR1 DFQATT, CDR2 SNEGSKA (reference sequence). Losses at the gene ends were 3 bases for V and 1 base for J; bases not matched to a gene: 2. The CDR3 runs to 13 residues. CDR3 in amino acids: CSASTGGSYEQYF. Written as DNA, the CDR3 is TGCAGTGCTAGTACAGGGGGATCCTACGAGCAGTACTTC.

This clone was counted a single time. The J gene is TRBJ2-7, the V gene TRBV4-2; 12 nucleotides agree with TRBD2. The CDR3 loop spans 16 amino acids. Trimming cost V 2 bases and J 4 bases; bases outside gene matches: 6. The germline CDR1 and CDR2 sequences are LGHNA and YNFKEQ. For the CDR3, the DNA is TGTGCCAGCAGCCAAAGCCTTGGACTAGCGGGATACGAGCAGTACTTC. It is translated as CASSQSLGLAGYEQYF.

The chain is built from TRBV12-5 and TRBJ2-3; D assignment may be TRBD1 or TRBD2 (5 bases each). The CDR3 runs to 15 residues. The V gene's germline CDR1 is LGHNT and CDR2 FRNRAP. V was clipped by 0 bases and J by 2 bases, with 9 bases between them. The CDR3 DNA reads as TGTGCTAGTGGTTTGGTTGGGGGATCCACAGATACGCAGTATTTT. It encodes CASGLVGGSTDTQYF.